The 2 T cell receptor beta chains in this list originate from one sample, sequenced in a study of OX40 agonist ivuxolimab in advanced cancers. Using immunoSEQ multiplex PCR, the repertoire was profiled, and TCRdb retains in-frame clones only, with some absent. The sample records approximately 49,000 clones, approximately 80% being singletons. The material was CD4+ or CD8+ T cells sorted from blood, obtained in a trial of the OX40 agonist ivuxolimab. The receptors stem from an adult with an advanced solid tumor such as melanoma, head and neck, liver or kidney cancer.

CDR3 region: CASSIRGDTQYF. In DNA, the CDR3 is TGTGCCAGTAGTATTAGGGGGGATACGCAGTATTTT. The rearrangement uses TRBV19 and TRBJ2-3; TRBD1 might be the D (6 bases). The CDR3 runs 12 residues. Germline V gene data show CDR1 as LNHDA and CDR2 as SQIVND (reference sequence). Trimming shortened V by 3 bases and J by 6 bases, and 7 bases separated the two germline ends.

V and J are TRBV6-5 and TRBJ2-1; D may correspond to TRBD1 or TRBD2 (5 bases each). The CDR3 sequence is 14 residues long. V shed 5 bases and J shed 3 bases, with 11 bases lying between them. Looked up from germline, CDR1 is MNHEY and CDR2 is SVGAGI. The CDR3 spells CASSPVGDYNEQFF. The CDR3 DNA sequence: TGTGCCAGCAGTCCCGTGGGGGACTACAATGAGCAGTTCTTC.